The sequence of this TCR beta chain was determined in a study of CD8+CD57+ T cells in acquired aplastic anemia. CDR3 and TCR beta VDJ profiling relied on a genomic DNA template. TCRdb reprocessed the reads via MiXCR and lists one record per CDR3 protein. The table shows just over 400,000 distinct CDR3 sequences, with around 72% occurring only once. Study outcomes and limitations: Common to patients and controls were roughly 30 CD8+ CDR3 sequences.

Note on this clonotype: No antigen is known for it.

The receptor was derived from a human donor in good health, serving as a control. Sequencing was carried out using sorted CD4+, CD8+, or CD8+CD57+ T cells (not recorded which) from PBMCs.

Here the CDR3 DNA reads TGCAGTGCATCGAGGACAGCTAAAGAGACCCAGTACTTC. It translates to CSASRTAKETQYF. This sequence joins TRBV20-1 and TRBJ2-5, with D possibly being TRBD1 (6 bases). This CDR3 is built from 13 residues. In germline, CDR1 is DFQATT, CDR2 SNEGSKA (reference sequence). With 6 bases removed from V and 3 bases from J, the gap between germline ends came to 14 bases.